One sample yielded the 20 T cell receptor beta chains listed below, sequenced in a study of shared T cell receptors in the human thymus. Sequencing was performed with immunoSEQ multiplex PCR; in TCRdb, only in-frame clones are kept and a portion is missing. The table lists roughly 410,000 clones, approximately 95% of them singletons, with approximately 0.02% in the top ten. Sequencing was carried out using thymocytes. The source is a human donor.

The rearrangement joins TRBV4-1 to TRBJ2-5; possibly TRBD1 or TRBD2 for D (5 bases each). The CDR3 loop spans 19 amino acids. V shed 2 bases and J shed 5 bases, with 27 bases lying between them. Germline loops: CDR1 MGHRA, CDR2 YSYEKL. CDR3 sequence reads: CASSQPSPIMGRPGETQYF. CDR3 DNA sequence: TGCGCCAGCAGCCAACCCTCTCCGATTATGGGACGCCCGGGGGAGACCCAGTACTTC.

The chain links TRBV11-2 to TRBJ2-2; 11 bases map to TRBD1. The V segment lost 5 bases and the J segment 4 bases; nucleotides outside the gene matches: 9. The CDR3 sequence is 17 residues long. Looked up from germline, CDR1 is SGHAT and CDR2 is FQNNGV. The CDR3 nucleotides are TGTGCCAGCAGCCCCGAACGCGGGACAGGGGGCACCGGGGAGCTGTTTTTT. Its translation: CASSPERGTGGTGELFF.

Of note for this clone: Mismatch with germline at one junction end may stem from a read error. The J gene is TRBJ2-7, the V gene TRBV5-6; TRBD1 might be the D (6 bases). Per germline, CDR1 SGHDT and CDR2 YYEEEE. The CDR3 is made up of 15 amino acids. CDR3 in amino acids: CASCLYREVHYEQYF. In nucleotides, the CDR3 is TGTGCCAGCTGCTTGTACAGGGAAGTTCACTACGAGCAGTACTTC.

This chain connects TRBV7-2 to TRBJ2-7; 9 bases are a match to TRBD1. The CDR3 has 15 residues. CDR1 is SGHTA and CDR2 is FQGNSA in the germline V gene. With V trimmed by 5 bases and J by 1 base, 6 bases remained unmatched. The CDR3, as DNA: TGTGCCAGCAGCAGGCCCGGGACAGGGTCCTACGAGCAGTACTTC. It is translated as CASSRPGTGSYEQYF.

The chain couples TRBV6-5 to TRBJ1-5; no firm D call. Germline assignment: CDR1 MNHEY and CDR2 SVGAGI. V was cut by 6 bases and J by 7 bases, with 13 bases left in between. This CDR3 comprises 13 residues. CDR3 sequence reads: CASSPSVRQPQHF. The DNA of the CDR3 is TGTGCCAGCAGCCCTTCGGTCAGGCAGCCCCAGCATTTT.

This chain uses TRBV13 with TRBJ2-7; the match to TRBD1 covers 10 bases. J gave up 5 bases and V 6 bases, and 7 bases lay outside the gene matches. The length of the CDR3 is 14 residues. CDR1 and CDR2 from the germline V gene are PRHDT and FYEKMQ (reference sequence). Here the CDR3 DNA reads TGTGCCAGCAGTTGGCCGGGACAGGGGAACGAGCAGTACTTC. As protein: CASSWPGQGNEQYF.

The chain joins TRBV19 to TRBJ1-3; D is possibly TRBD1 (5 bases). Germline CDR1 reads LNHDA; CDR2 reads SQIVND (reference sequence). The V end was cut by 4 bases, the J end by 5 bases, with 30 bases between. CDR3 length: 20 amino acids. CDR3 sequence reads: CASSKHGNGDYSYPRNTIYF. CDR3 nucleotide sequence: TGTGCCAGTAGTAAGCACGGTAATGGGGACTATTCCTATCCTCGAAACACCATATATTTT.

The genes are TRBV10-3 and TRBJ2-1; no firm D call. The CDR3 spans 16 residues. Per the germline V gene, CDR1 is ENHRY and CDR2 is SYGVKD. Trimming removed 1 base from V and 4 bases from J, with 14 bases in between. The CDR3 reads CAISELKLEEYNEQFF. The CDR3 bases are TGTGCCATCAGTGAGTTAAAGTTGGAAGAGTACAATGAGCAGTTCTTC.

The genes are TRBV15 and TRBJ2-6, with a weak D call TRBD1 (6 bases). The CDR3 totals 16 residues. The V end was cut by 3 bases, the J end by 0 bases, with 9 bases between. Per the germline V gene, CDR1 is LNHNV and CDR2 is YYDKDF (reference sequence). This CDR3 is CATSRGASSGANVLTF. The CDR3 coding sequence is TGTGCCACCAGCAGGGGGGCTAGCTCTGGGGCCAACGTCCTGACTTTC.

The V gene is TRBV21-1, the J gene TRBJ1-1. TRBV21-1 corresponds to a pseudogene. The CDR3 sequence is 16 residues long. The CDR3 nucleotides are TGTGCCAGCAGCAGCGGAGCCCGGGTGATGAACACTGAAGCTTTCTTT. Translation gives CASSSGARVMNTEAFF.

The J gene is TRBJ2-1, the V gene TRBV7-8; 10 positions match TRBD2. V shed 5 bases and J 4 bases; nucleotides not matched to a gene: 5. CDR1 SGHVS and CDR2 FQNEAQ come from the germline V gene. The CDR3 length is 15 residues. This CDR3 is CASSPTSGIYNEQFF. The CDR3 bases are TGTGCCAGCAGCCCTACTAGCGGGATTTACAATGAGCAGTTCTTC.

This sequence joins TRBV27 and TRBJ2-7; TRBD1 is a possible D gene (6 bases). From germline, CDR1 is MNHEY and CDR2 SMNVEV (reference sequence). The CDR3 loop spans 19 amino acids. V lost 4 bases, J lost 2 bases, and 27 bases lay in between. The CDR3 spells CASSSHQAAEGGVAYEQYF. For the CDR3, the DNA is TGTGCCAGCAGTTCGCACCAAGCTGCAGAAGGGGGAGTAGCCTACGAGCAGTACTTC.

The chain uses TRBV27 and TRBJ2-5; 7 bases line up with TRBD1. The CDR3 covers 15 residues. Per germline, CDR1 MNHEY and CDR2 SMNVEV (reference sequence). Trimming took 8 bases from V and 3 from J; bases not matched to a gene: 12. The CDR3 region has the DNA TGTGCCAGCTCCCGTCTCCGGGACAGAGAAGAGACCCAGTACTTC. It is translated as CASSRLRDREETQYF.

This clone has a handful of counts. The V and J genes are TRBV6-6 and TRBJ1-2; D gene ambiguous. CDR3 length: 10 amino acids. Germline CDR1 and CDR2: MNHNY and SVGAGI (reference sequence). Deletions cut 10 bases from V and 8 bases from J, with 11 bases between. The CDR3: CAIPKGGYTF. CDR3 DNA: TGTGCCATTCCCAAGGGAGGCTACACCTTC.

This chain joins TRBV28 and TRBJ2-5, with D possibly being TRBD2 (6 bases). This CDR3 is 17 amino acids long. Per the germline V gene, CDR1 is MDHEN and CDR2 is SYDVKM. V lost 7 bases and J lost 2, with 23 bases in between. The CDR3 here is CASIRDEGSGLQETQYF. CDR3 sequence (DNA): TGTGCCAGCATACGGGATGAGGGGTCAGGACTACAAGAGACCCAGTACTTC.

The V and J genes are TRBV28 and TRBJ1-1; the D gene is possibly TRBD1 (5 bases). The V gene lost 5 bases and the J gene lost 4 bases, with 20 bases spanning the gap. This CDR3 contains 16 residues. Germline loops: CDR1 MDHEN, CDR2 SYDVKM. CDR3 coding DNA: TGTGCCAGCAGTCGCGGGATCGGTGAGAGGGGCACTGAAGCTTTCTTT. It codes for CASSRGIGERGTEAFF.

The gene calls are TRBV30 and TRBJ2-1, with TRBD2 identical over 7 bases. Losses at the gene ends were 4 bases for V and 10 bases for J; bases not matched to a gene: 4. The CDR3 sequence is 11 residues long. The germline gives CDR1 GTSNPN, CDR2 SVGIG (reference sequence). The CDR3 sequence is CAWNQLAEQFF. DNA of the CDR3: TGTGCCTGGAACCAACTAGCGGAGCAGTTCTTC.

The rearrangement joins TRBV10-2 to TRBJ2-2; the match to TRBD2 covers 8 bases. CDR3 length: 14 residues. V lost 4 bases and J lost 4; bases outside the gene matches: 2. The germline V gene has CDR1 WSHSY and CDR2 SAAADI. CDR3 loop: CASSVLAGTGELFF. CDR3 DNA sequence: TGCGCCAGCAGTGTTCTAGCGGGCACCGGGGAGCTGTTTTTT.

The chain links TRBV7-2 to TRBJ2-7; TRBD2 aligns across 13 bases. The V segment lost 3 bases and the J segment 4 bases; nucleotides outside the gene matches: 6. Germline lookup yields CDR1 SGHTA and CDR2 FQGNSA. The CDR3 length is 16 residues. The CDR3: CASSFGTSGIGYEQYF. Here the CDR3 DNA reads TGTGCCAGCAGCTTCGGGACTAGCGGGATAGGGTACGAGCAGTACTTC.

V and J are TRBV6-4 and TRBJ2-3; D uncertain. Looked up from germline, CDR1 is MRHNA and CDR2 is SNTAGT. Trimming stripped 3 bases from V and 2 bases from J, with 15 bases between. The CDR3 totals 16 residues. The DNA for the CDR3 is TGTGCCAGCAGTGATCGTCTATCCCGAGCCACAGATACGCAGTATTTT. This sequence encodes CASSDRLSRATDTQYF.